A single sample gave rise to the 21 T cell receptor beta chains below, sequenced in a study of T cell responses to AZD1222 COVID-19 vaccine. Repertoires were generated with immunoSEQ multiplex PCR, while TCRdb's copy carries only in-frame clones and drops some. The sample consists of over 45,000 clones, approximately 85% of them appearing once. The source material was peripheral blood, sampled on day 0 of AZD1222 vaccination. Receptors originate from an adult in good health.

The V gene is TRBV3-1 (or the pseudogene TRBV3-2), the J gene TRBJ2-3, with TRBD1 matching over 12 bases. Trimming took 5 bases from V and 6 from J; bases not matched to a gene: 12. The CDR3 has 17 amino acids. Germline V gene sequence: CDR1 LGHDT, CDR2 YNNKEL (reference sequence). The CDR3 sequence is CASSKGQGAINLDTQYF. The CDR3 DNA sequence: TGTGCCAGCAGCAAGGGACAGGGGGCGATCAATTTGGATACGCAGTATTTT.

V gene TRBV2 combines with J gene TRBJ1-5; D ambiguous. Germline CDR1 and CDR2: SNHLY and FYNNEI. This CDR3 comprises 12 residues. With 5 bases removed from V and 4 bases from J, the gap between germline ends came to 6 bases. The CDR3 region is CASSLINQPQHF. The CDR3 bases are TGTGCCAGCAGTCTAATTAATCAGCCCCAGCATTTT.

V usage is TRBV11-2 and J usage is TRBJ2-2, with 8 bases identical to TRBD2. Trimming took 2 bases from V and 4 from J; bases not matched to a gene: 9. Germline CDR1 SGHAT, CDR2 FQNNGV. The CDR3 totals 17 residues. The CDR3: CASSLSGGGPVTGELFF. CDR3 nucleotide sequence: TGTGCCAGCAGCTTATCCGGCGGGGGGCCAGTCACCGGGGAGCTGTTTTTT.

With regard to this clone: Other DNA sequences of this sample code for an identical CDR3. This chain uses TRBV27 with TRBJ1-1; 7 positions agree with TRBD1. From germline, CDR1 is MNHEY and CDR2 SMNVEV (reference sequence). Trimming at V came to 2 bases and at J to 3 bases, leaving 0 bases not matched to a gene. The CDR3 is 13 amino acids. Here the CDR3 reads CASSLTGDTEAFF. CDR3 nucleotide sequence: TGTGCCAGCAGTTTAACAGGGGACACTGAAGCTTTCTTT.

This clone was counted a few times. A read error may produce the germline difference seen at one junction end. The chain recombines TRBV5-5 with TRBJ2-2, with 8 bases fitting TRBD2. The CDR3 has 15 amino acids. Germline V gene data show CDR1 as SGHKS and CDR2 as YYEKEE (reference sequence). This CDR3 reads CASGFGTSRTGELFF. CDR3 coding DNA: TGTGCCAGCGGCTTCGGGACTAGTCGCACCGGGGAGCTGTTTTTT.

By frequency in the sample, this clone is medium-sized (0.01 to 0.1%). V gene TRBV28 combines with J gene TRBJ2-5, with 11 bases lining up with TRBD1. The V segment lost 5 bases and the J segment 3 bases; nucleotides outside the gene matches: 2. Germline-derived CDR1 and CDR2 are MDHEN and SYDVKM. The CDR3 spans 14 residues. DNA of the CDR3: TGTGCCAGCAGTCGGGACAGGGGGGAAGAGACCCAGTACTTC. Translating it yields CASSRDRGEETQYF.

This chain links TRBV19 with TRBJ1-2; tentatively, D is TRBD1 (6 bases). From germline, CDR1 is LNHDA and CDR2 SQIVND (reference sequence). The CDR3 sequence is 14 residues long. V dropped 5 bases and J dropped 2 bases, with 12 bases sitting between them. CDR3 in amino acids: CASSPSTGNYGYTF. As DNA, the CDR3 is TGTGCCAGTAGTCCCTCAACAGGGAACTATGGCTACACCTTC.

The J gene is TRBJ2-3, the V gene TRBV7-2, with D unresolved. Trimming took 0 bases from V and 0 from J, leaving 4 bases between them. Germline V lookup: CDR1 SGHTA, CDR2 FQGNSA. This CDR3 spans 14 amino acids. Here the CDR3 DNA reads TGTGCCAGCAGCTTAGCAGCTAGCACAGATACGCAGTATTTT. Its translation is CASSLAASTDTQYF.

The CDR3 reads CASSTSAYRAFF. Written as DNA, the CDR3 is TGTGCCAGCAGCACTTCAGCGTACAGGGCTTTCTTT. The genes are TRBV7-9 and TRBJ1-1, with D perhaps matching TRBD1 (5 bases). The CDR3 spans 12 residues. V gave up 5 bases and J gave up 11 bases, with 15 bases separating them. Per the germline V gene, CDR1 is SEHNR and CDR2 is FQNEAQ (reference sequence).

J is TRBJ2-2 and V is TRBV28, with D possibly TRBD2 on 5 matching bases. Per germline, CDR1 MDHEN and CDR2 SYDVKM. The germline V and J ends were trimmed by 6 bases and 0 bases, with 8 bases remaining between them. The CDR3 totals 14 residues. This CDR3 is CASSTDSNTGELFF. The CDR3 coding sequence is TGTGCCAGCAGCACGGACTCGAACACCGGGGAGCTGTTTTTT.

This chain connects TRBV12-3 or TRBV12-4 to TRBJ2-3; D remains ambiguous. This CDR3 is 11 amino acids long. Trimming removed 4 bases from V and 2 bases from J, with 1 base in between. As DNA, the CDR3 is TGTGCCAGCAGTTACACAGATACGCAGTATTTT. Its translation is CASSYTDTQYF.

The chain joins TRBV6-5 to TRBJ1-1; TRBD1 aligns across 7 bases. After removal of 4 bases from V and 4 bases from J, the junction contained 3 bases not matched to a gene. The CDR3 spans 13 residues. Looked up from germline, CDR1 is MNHEY and CDR2 is SVGAGI. Here the CDR3 DNA reads TGTGCCAGCAGTTTACAGGGGATCACTGAAGCTTTCTTT. Amino acids: CASSLQGITEAFF.

This chain connects TRBV18 to TRBJ1-5; D unresolved. The CDR3 is made up of 13 amino acids. The germline V gene has CDR1 KGHSH and CDR2 LQKENI. With 2 bases removed from V and 5 bases from J, the gap between germline ends came to 7 bases. CDR3 in amino acids: CASSPGFDQPQHF. For the CDR3, the DNA is TGTGCCAGCTCACCAGGCTTCGATCAGCCCCAGCATTTT.

This clone was counted once. J is TRBJ2-1 and V is TRBV18, with 12 nucleotides matching TRBD2. Germline V lookup: CDR1 KGHSH, CDR2 LQKENI. The CDR3 extends over 15 amino acids. Unmatched junction bases numbered 1, after V lost 2 bases and J lost 5 bases. The CDR3 DNA reads as TGTGCCAGCTCACCATCTAGCGGGGGGGACAATGAGCAGTTCTTC. Residues: CASSPSSGGDNEQFF.

In this sample, this clone turned up once. V and J are TRBV20-1 and TRBJ1-5; TRBD1 matches at 8 bases. V shed 3 bases and J 5 bases; nucleotides not matched to a gene: 6. The CDR3 is 14 residues long. The germline V gene encodes CDR1 DFQATT and CDR2 SNEGSKA (reference sequence). Here the CDR3 DNA reads TGCAGTGCTAGTGCAGGGGGCTTAGATCAGCCCCAGCATTTT. This translates into CSASAGGLDQPQHF.

The chain uses TRBV28 and TRBJ1-5, with TRBD1 matching over 7 bases. Looked up from germline, CDR1 is MDHEN and CDR2 is SYDVKM. Trimming cost V 9 bases and J 0 bases; bases outside gene matches: 8. This CDR3 region has 15 residues. Here the CDR3 reads CASMPGQLSNQPQHF. Here the CDR3 DNA reads TGTGCCAGTATGCCGGGACAGCTTAGCAATCAGCCCCAGCATTTT. The whole variable domain, filled in from reference TRBV28 and TRBJ1-5, reads DVKVTQSSRYLVKRTGEKVFLECVQDMDHENMFWYRQDPGLGLRLIYFSYDVKMKEKGDIPEGYSVSREKKERFSLILESASTNQTSMYLCASMPGQLSNQPQHFGDGTRLSIL.

The chain joins TRBV5-6 to TRBJ2-3; possible D gene TRBD2, 5 bases. Germline lookup yields CDR1 SGHDT and CDR2 YYEEEE. Trimming took 4 bases from V and 2 from J, leaving 17 bases between them. The CDR3 totals 16 residues. This chain's CDR3 is CASSRGLGRNTDTQYF. The CDR3 bases are TGTGCCAGCAGCCGAGGACTGGGTAGGAACACAGATACGCAGTATTTT.

The chain couples TRBV7-6 to TRBJ1-6, with 7 bases aligning to TRBD1. V was clipped by 5 bases and J by 5 bases; unmatched bases: 6. Germline CDR1 and CDR2: SGHVS and FNYEAQ. The CDR3 consists of 15 residues. CDR3 nucleotides: TGTGCCAGCAGCCCCGGGACAGCTGATAATTCACCCCTCCACTTT. Its translation: CASSPGTADNSPLHF.

This chain links TRBV5-4 with TRBJ1-2; the D gene is possibly TRBD1 (5 bases). Trimming took 6 bases from V and 3 from J, leaving 12 bases between them. This CDR3 is 13 amino acids long. CDR1 is SGHNT and CDR2 is YYREEE in the germline V gene (reference sequence). The CDR3 reads CASTLDMDYGYTF. Here the CDR3 DNA reads TGTGCCAGCACATTGGACATGGACTATGGCTACACCTTC.

V and J are TRBV3-1 (or the pseudogene TRBV3-2) and TRBJ1-1; D gene unclear. Trimming pared 0 bases from V and 0 bases from J, leaving 17 bases between. This CDR3 contains 18 residues. Germline V gene sequence: CDR1 LGHDT, CDR2 YNNKEL (reference sequence). The CDR3: CASSQDGAGDSMNTEAFF. The CDR3, as DNA: TGTGCCAGCAGCCAAGATGGCGCAGGAGACTCCATGAACACTGAAGCTTTCTTT.

V usage is TRBV10-3 and J usage is TRBJ2-3; 9 nucleotides align to TRBD2. The CDR3 runs to 17 residues. Germline V gives CDR1 ENHRY, CDR2 SYGVKD. V gave up 3 bases and J gave up 4 bases; unmatched junction bases: 11. The CDR3 DNA follows: TGTGCCATCAGTGACTTCGCGGCGCGGGGGGGAGCAGATACGCAGTATTTT. It codes for CAISDFAARGGADTQYF.